The 8 T cell receptor beta chains below were found in one sample sequenced in a study of beta chain features in type 1 diabetes. Investigators reverse transcribed all isolated RNA, so they sequenced expressed TCRB transcripts. Sequencing used immunoSEQ multiplex PCR; TCRdb keeps in-frame clones, though not all of them. The sample shows hundreds of thousands of clones, around 8% of them seen only once. The sequenced material came from central memory CD4+ T cells from blood. The receptors stem from a young woman in good health.

The chain couples TRBV5-1 to TRBJ1-3; tentative D call: TRBD1 (5 bases). Germline CDR1 and CDR2: SGHRS and YFSETQ. The CDR3 has 15 residues. Trimming removed 0 bases at V and 3 bases at J, with 10 bases between. The CDR3 sequence is CASSLAPGRGNTIYF. The CDR3, as DNA: TGCGCCAGCAGCTTGGCCCCGGGGCGTGGAAACACCATATATTTT.

In its sample, this clone was seen a few times. The CDR3 reads CSAETPLAGETDTQYF. The CDR3 DNA sequence: TGCAGCGCCGAAACTCCCCTAGCGGGGGAGACAGATACGCAGTATTTT. V usage is TRBV29-1 and J usage is TRBJ2-3; 10 nucleotides agree with TRBD2. The CDR3 is 16 residues long. The junction had 13 bases not matched to a gene; V was cut back by 7 bases and J by 3 bases. Looked up from germline, CDR1 is SQVTM and CDR2 is ANQGSEA.

In the case of this clone: Other nucleotide sequences in the sample specify the same CDR3. The V call is TRBV7-6, the J call TRBJ2-7, with unresolved D. Germline V lookup: CDR1 SGHVS, CDR2 FNYEAQ. The germline V and J ends were trimmed by 0 bases and 0 bases, with 3 bases remaining between them. CDR3 size: 13 residues. The DNA of the CDR3 is TGTGCCAGCAGCTTAGCAGGCTCCTACGAGCAGTACTTC. Amino acids: CASSLAGSYEQYF. Complete variable domain (other parts from reference TRBV7-6 and TRBJ2-7): GAGVSQSPRYKVTKRGQDVALRCDPISGHVSLYWYRQALGQGPEFLTYFNYEAQQDKSGLPNDRFSAERPEGSISTLTIQRTEQRDSAMYRCASSLAGSYEQYFGPGTRLTVT.

This chain connects TRBV7-3 to TRBJ2-2; 7 bases match TRBD1. V dropped 2 bases and J dropped 4; count of bases not matched to a gene: 4. The CDR3 consists of 15 residues. Germline V lookup: CDR1 SGHTA, CDR2 FQGTGA. CDR3: CASSLDRDGTGELFF. In DNA, the CDR3 is TGTGCCAGCAGCTTAGACAGGGACGGCACCGGGGAGCTGTTTTTT.

This CDR3 reads CASSIGADRWQYF. The DNA for the CDR3 is TGTGCCAGCAGCATTGGGGCCGACAGGTGGCAGTACTTC. The chain recombines TRBV7-8 with TRBJ2-7; D is perhaps TRBD1 (6 bases). With 5 bases removed from V and 9 bases from J, the gap between germline ends came to 17 bases. In germline, CDR1 is SGHVS, CDR2 FQNEAQ. The CDR3 extends over 13 amino acids.

This clone occurred a few times. The rearrangement uses TRBV28 and TRBJ2-3; TRBD1 is a possible D gene (7 bases). Germline V gene sequence: CDR1 MDHEN, CDR2 SYDVKM. The CDR3 extends over 14 amino acids. The CDR3 DNA is TGTGCTCTGAAGGGGGCGGGGCCCACAGATACGCAGTATTTT. It encodes CALKGAGPTDTQYF.

The chain employs TRBV4-3 and TRBJ2-3; D call uncertain. The germline gives CDR1 LGHNA, CDR2 YSLEER. Trimming stripped 0 bases from V and 3 bases from J, with 10 bases between. CDR3 length: 15 residues. The CDR3 reads CASSQDPYLTDTQYF. The CDR3 DNA reads TGCGCCAGCAGCCAAGATCCCTACCTTACAGATACGCAGTATTTT.

J is TRBJ2-1 and V is TRBV5-8, with a tentative D call TRBD1 (6 bases). The germline CDR1 and CDR2 sequences are SGHTS and YDEGEE. V lost 3 bases and J 4 bases, leaving 23 bases between the germline ends. This CDR3 is 18 amino acids long. CDR3: CASSSGTGKGYAYNEQFF. The DNA of the CDR3 is TGTGCCAGCAGCTCTGGAACAGGGAAAGGTTACGCTTACAATGAGCAGTTCTTC.